This T cell receptor (beta chain) was sequenced during a study of shared clonotypes between healthy human individuals. All donors were Caucasian adults living in Nashville, Tennessee. Profiled with immunoSEQ multiplex PCR; TCRdb holds only in-frame clones, not every one. The repertoire holds approximately 720,000 clones, with around 72% as singletons. Trimming stripped 3 bases from V and 0 bases from J, with 8 bases between. There are 14 residues in the CDR3. Germline assignment: CDR1 MDHEN and CDR2 SYDVKM. Sequencing was done on a sample of memory CD4+ T cells sorted from blood. Subset described: CD45RA-negative fraction. This TCR was recovered from a woman between 25 and 40 years old in good health. The chain couples TRBV28 to TRBJ2-5; D is unresolved. CDR3 protein: CASSFQGHQETQYF. The CDR3 DNA reads TGTGCCAGCAGTTTCCAAGGACACCAAGAGACCCAGTACTTC.